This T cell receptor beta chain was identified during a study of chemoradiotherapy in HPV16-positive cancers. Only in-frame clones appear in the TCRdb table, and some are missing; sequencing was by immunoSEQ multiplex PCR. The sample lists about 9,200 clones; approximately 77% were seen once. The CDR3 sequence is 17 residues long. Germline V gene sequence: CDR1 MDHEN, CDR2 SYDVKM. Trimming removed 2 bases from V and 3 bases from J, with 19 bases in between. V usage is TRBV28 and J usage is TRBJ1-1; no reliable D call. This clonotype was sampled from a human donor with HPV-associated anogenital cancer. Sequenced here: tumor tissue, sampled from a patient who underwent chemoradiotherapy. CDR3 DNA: TGTGCCAGCAGTTTAGTAGGTCGGGGAGTGTCGTACACTGAAGCTTTCTTT. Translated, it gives CASSLVGRGVSYTEAFF.